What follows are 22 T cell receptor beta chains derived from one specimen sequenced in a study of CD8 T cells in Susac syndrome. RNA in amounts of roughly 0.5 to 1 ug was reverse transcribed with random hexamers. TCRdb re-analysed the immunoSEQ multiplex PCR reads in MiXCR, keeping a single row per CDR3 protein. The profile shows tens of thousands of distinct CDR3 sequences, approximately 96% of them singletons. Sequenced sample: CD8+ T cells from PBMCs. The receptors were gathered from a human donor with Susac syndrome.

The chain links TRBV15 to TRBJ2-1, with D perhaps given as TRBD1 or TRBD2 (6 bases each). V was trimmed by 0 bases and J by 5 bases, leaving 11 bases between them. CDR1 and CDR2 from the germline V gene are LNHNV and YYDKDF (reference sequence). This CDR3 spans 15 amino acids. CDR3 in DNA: TGTGCCACCAGCAGAGAGGCGGGACAAAACAATGAGCAGTTCTTC. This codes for CATSREAGQNNEQFF. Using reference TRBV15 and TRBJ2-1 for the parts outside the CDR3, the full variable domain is DAMVIQNPRYQVTQFGKPVTLSCSQTLNHNVMYWYQQKSSQAPKLLFHYYDKDFNNEADTPDNFQSRRPNTSFCFLDIRSPGLGDTAMYLCATSREAGQNNEQFFGPGTRLTVL.

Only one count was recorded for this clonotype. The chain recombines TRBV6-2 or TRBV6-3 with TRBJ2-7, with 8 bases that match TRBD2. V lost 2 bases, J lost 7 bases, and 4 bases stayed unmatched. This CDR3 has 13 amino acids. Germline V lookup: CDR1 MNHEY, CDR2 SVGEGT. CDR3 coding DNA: TGTGCCAGCAGTTACAGGGGACTAGGAGAGCAGTACTTC. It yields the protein CASSYRGLGEQYF.

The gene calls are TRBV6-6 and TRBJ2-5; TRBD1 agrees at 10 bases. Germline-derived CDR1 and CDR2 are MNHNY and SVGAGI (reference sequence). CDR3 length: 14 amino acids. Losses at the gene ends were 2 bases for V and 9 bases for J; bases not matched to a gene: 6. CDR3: CASSYQGTGAPQYF. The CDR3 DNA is TGTGCCAGCAGTTACCAGGGGACAGGGGCCCCCCAGTACTTC.

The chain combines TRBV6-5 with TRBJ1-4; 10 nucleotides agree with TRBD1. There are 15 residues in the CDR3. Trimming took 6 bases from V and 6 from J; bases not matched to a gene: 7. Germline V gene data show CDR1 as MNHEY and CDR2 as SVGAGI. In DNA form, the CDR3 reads TGTGCCAGCAGCGACAGGGGGCGAGGGGATGAAAAACTGTTTTTT. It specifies CASSDRGRGDEKLFF.

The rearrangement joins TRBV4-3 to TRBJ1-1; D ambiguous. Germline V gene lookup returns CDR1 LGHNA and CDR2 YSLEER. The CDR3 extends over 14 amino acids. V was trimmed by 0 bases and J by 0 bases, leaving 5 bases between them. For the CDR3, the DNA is TGCGCCAGCAGCCAAGATCGCGTGAACACTGAAGCTTTCTTT. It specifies CASSQDRVNTEAFF.

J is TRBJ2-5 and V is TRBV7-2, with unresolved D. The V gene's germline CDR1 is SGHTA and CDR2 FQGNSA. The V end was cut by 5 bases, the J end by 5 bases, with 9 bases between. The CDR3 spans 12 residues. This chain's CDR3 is CASSTERETQYF. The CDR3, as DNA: TGTGCCAGCAGCACGGAAAGGGAGACCCAGTACTTC. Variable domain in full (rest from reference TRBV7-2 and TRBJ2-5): GAGVSQSPSNKVTEKGKDVELRCDPISGHTALYWYRQSLGQGLEFLIYFQGNSAPDKSGLPSDRFSAERTGGSVSTLTIQRTQQEDSAVYLCASSTERETQYFGPGTRLLVL.

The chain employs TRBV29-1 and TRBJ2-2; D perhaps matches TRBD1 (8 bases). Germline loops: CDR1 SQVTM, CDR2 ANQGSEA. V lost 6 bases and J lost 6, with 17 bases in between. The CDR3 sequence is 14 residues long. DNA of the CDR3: TGCAGCGTCGTTCGACAGGGGAGGGCCGGGGAGCTGTTTTTT. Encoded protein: CSVVRQGRAGELFF.

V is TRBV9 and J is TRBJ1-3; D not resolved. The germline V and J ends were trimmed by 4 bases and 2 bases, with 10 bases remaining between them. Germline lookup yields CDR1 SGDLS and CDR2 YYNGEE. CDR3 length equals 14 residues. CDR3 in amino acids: CASSFAETGNTIYF. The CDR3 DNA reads TGTGCCAGCAGCTTCGCAGAAACTGGAAACACCATATATTTT.

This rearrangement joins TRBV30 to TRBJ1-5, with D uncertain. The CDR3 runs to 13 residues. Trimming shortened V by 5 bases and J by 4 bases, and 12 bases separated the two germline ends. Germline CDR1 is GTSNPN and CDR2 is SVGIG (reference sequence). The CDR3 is CAWGSPGNQPQHF. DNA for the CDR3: TGTGCCTGGGGGTCACCGGGGAATCAGCCCCAGCATTTT.

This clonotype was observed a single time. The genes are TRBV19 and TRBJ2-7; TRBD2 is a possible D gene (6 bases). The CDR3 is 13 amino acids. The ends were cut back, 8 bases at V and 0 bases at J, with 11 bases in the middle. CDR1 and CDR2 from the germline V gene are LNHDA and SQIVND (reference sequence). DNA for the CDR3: TGTGCCAGTTGTCGGGAGAACTCCTACGAGCAGTACTTC. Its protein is CASCRENSYEQYF.

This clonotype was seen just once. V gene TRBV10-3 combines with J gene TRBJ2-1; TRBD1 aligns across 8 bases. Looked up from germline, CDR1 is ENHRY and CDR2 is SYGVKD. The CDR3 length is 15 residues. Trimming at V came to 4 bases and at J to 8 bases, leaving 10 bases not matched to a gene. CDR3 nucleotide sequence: TGTGCCATCAGTGCCGGACAGGGAGATTGGGATGAGCAGTTCTTC. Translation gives CAISAGQGDWDEQFF.

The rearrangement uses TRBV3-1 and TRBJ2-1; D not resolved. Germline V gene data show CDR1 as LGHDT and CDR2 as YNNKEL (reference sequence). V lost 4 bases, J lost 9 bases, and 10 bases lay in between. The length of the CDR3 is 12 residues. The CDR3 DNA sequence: TGTGCCAGCAGCCGCCCCGAAGGTGAGCAGTTCTTC. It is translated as CASSRPEGEQFF.

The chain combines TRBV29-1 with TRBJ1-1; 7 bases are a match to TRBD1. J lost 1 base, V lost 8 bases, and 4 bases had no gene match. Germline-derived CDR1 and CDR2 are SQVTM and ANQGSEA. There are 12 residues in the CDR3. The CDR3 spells CSTNRGNTEAFF. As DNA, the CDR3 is TGCAGCACAAACAGGGGGAACACTGAAGCTTTCTTT.

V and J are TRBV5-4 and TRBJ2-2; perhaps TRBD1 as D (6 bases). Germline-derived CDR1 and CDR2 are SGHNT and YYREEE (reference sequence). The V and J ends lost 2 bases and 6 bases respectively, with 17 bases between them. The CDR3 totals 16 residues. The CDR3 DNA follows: TGTGCCAGCAGCTTATTCGCCCCAGGGGACGCCGGGGAGCTGTTTTTT. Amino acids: CASSLFAPGDAGELFF.

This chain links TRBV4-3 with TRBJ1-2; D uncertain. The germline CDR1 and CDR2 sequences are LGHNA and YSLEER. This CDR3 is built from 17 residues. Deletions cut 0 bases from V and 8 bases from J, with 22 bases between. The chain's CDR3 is CASSQDRPAVSGGGYTF. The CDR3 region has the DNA TGCGCCAGCAGCCAAGATCGGCCGGCCGTTTCGGGAGGCGGCTACACCTTC.

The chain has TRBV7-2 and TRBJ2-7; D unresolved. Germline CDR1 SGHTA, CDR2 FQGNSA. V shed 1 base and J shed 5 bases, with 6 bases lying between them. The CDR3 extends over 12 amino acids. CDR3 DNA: TGTGCCAGCAGCTTAGAAGGAGACGAGCAGTACTTC. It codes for CASSLEGDEQYF.

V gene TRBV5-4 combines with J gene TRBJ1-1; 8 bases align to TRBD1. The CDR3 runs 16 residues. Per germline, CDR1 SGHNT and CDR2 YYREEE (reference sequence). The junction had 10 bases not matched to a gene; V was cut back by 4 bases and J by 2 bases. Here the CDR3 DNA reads TGTGCCAGCAGCCCCGGAGGACAGGGACTAAACACTGAAGCTTTCTTT. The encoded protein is CASSPGGQGLNTEAFF.

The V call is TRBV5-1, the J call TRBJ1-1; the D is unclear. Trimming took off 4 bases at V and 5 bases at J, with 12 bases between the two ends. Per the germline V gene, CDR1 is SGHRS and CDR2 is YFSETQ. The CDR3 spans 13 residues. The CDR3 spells CASSRGSGTEAFF. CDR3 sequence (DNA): TGCGCCAGCAGCCGAGGCTCCGGGACTGAAGCTTTCTTT.

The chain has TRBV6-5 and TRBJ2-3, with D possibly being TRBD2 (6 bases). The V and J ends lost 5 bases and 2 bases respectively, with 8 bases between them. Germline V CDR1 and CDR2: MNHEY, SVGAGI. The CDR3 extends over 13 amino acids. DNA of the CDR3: TGTGCCAGCAGTCGGGGGACCACAGATACGCAGTATTTT. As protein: CASSRGTTDTQYF.

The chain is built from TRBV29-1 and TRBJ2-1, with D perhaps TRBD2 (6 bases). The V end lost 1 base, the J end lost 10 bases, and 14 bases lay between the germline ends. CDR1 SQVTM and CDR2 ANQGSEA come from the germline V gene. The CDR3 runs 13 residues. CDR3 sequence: CSVEGGASREQFF. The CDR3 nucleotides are TGCAGCGTTGAAGGCGGGGCCTCGAGGGAGCAGTTCTTC.

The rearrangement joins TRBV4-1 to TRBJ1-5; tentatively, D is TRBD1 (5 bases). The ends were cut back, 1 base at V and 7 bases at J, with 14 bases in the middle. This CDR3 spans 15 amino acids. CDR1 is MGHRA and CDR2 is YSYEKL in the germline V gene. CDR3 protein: CASSQGFGAGQPQHF. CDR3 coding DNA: TGCGCCAGCAGCCAAGGATTCGGGGCGGGACAGCCCCAGCATTTT.

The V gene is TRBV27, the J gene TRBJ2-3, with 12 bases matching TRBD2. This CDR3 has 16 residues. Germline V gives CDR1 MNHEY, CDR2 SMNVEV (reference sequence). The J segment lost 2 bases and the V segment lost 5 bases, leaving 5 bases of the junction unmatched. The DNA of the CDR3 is TGTGCCAGCAGTGTTACTAGCGGGGGGATCACAGATACGCAGTATTTT. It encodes CASSVTSGGITDTQYF.